This record covers a single TCR beta chain. What it recognizes is unknown. The record originates from a study of shared clonotypes between healthy human individuals. The CDR3 length is 14 residues. Germline-derived CDR1 and CDR2 are MNHNS and SASEGT. Trimming stripped 7 bases from V and 3 bases from J, with 16 bases between. Across several immunoSEQ plates, the genomic DNA of each subset was split evenly. Profiled with immunoSEQ multiplex PCR; TCRdb holds only in-frame clones, not every one. The sample records roughly 220,000 clones, 60% to 70% being singletons. General study results and limits: Generally, naive subsets (rather than memory subsets) showed larger estimated richness. Sampling covered nothing but blood. Tissue TCR repertoires likely differ from those found in blood.

The split of CD4+ cells yielded CD45RA+ naive and CD45RA-negative memory subsets. Sequencing was carried out using memory CD4+ T cells sorted from blood. Subset indicated: CD45RA-negative fraction. V usage is TRBV6-1 and J usage is TRBJ2-7; the D call may be TRBD1 or TRBD2 (5 bases each). This receptor was obtained from a man in his thirties or forties in good health. The CDR3 is CASNPGRKNYEQYF. DNA of the CDR3: TGTGCCAGCAATCCGGGACGCAAGAACTACGAGCAGTACTTC.